These 8 T cell receptor beta chains share one sample of origin, sequenced in a study of cytomegalovirus exposure and HLA in healthy donors. The study ran its PCR with 60 Vbeta and 13 Jbeta primers. Data came from immunoSEQ multiplex PCR; TCRdb stores just in-frame clones and leaves some out. Of about 130,000 clones in the sample, 60% to 80% were seen once. Sequences were obtained from PBMCs. The receptors shown here come from a woman aged 60-75 years in good health and CMV-seropositive.

The genes are TRBV11-1 and TRBJ1-1; TRBD1 agrees at 9 bases. This CDR3 has 16 amino acids. V was pared by 6 bases and J by 1 base, with 9 bases of the junction left unmatched. Per the germline V gene, CDR1 is SGHAT and CDR2 is FQDESV (reference sequence). This chain's CDR3 is CASRSGTGRRNTEAFF. CDR3 bases: TGTGCCAGCAGGTCAGGGACAGGGCGAAGGAACACTGAAGCTTTCTTT.

The chain has TRBV5-1 and TRBJ2-1, with a weak D call TRBD2 (7 bases). Germline V gene sequence: CDR1 SGHRS, CDR2 YFSETQ. CDR3 length equals 16 residues. V was cut by 5 bases and J by 3 bases, with 18 bases left in between. The CDR3 bases are TGCGCCAGCAGAAGGGCGGCGGGGGCGAACTACAATGAGCAGTTCTTC. Protein: CASRRAAGANYNEQFF.

Comment on this clone: Distinct nucleotide sequences in the sample also encode this CDR3. The chain couples TRBV28 to TRBJ2-7; unclear D gene. The V and J ends lost 4 bases and 4 bases respectively, with 5 bases between them. The germline CDR1 and CDR2 sequences are MDHEN and SYDVKM. The CDR3 length is 11 residues. This CDR3 reads CASSSPYEQYF. Written as DNA, the CDR3 is TGTGCCAGCAGTTCCCCATACGAGCAGTACTTC.

The V gene is TRBV7-3, the J gene TRBJ2-1; possible D gene TRBD2, 6 bases. CDR3 length: 16 amino acids. Trimming took 2 bases from V and 4 from J, leaving 15 bases between them. Germline lookup yields CDR1 SGHTA and CDR2 FQGTGA. Written as DNA, the CDR3 is TGTGCCAGCAGCTTAGGGCCCGGACTACCTTACAATGAGCAGTTCTTC. It codes for CASSLGPGLPYNEQFF.

The rearrangement links TRBV27 to TRBJ1-3, with D possibly matching TRBD1 (5 bases). V dropped 3 bases and J dropped 4 bases, with 10 bases sitting between them. The CDR3 is 14 amino acids. Germline values: CDR1 MNHEY, CDR2 SMNVEV (reference sequence). CDR3 in amino acids: CASSLHRGGNTIYF. DNA for the CDR3: TGTGCCAGCAGTTTGCATAGGGGCGGAAACACCATATATTTT.

This chain joins TRBV5-1 and TRBJ2-7, with 7 bases fitting TRBD2. The CDR3 is 15 residues long. Germline V gene sequence: CDR1 SGHRS, CDR2 YFSETQ. Unmatched junction bases numbered 4, after V lost 1 base and J lost 0 bases. This CDR3 is CASSLSAGDSYEQYF. CDR3 in DNA: TGCGCCAGCAGCTTGAGTGCGGGGGACTCCTACGAGCAGTACTTC.

The chain recombines TRBV4-1 with TRBJ1-5; D remains unclear. With 0 bases removed from V and 1 base from J, the gap between germline ends came to 4 bases. The CDR3 extends over 14 amino acids. Germline CDR1 and CDR2: MGHRA and YSYEKL. The CDR3 sequence: CASSQDESNQPQHF. DNA of the CDR3: TGCGCCAGCAGCCAAGATGAGAGCAATCAGCCCCAGCATTTT.

The rearrangement joins TRBV6-4 to TRBJ2-3, with TRBD1 matching 10 bases. Unmatched junction bases numbered 10, after V lost 8 bases and J lost 2 bases. Germline CDR1 and CDR2: MRHNA and SNTAGT. The CDR3 spans 16 residues. The CDR3 region has the DNA TGTGCCAGCCCTGAAAGGGGACAGGGGCACACAGATACGCAGTATTTT. Its protein product is CASPERGQGHTDTQYF.